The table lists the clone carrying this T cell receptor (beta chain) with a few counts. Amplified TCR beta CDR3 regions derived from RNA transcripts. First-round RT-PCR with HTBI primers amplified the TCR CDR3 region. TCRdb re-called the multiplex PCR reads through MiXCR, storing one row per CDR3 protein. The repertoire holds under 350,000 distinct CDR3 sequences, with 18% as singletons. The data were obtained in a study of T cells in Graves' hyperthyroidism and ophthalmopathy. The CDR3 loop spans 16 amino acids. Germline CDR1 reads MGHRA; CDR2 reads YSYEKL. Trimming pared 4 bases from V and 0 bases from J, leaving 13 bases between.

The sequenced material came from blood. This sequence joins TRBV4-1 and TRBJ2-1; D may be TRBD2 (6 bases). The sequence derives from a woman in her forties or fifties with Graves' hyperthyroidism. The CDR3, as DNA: TGCGCCAGCAGCCGAGGCGGGGAAAGCTCCTACAATGAGCAGTTCTTC. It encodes CASSRGGESSYNEQFF.